This passage covers 23 T cell receptor beta chains from one sample sequenced in a study of shared clonotypes between healthy human individuals. Assay: immunoSEQ multiplex PCR; the TCRdb copy retains only in-frame clones and omits some. Of 650,000 to 700,000 clones listed, 90% are singletons. What was sequenced was memory CD8+ T cells from PBMCs. Subset defined: CD45RO+ cells pooled with CCR7-negative TemRA cells. These receptor sequences come from a man younger than 35 in good health. Some clones in this sample may be carry-over from other donors' samples.

This clone was counted ten times or more. The J gene is TRBJ2-3, the V gene TRBV6-4; 10 bases align to TRBD2. Germline V gives CDR1 MRHNA, CDR2 SNTAGT. V lost 10 bases to trimming and J lost 4 bases; unmatched junction nucleotides: 8. This CDR3 has 14 residues. CDR3 loop: CATSGRAGSDTQYF. CDR3 coding DNA: TGTGCCACCAGCGGGAGGGCCGGGTCAGATACGCAGTATTTT.

The chain is built from TRBV19 and TRBJ1-1; D is unclear. V lost 2 bases, J lost 1 base, and 8 bases lay in between. The CDR3 runs 14 residues. Germline V CDR1 and CDR2: LNHDA, SQIVND (reference sequence). This CDR3 is CASSISWPNTEAFF. CDR3 DNA sequence: TGTGCCAGTAGTATATCTTGGCCGAACACTGAAGCTTTCTTT.

The chain uses TRBV4-1 and TRBJ2-7; TRBD1 matches at 9 bases. Germline V gene data show CDR1 as MGHRA and CDR2 as YSYEKL. The trim removed 3 bases at V and 3 bases at J, leaving 3 bases unmatched. CDR3 size: 14 residues. CDR3 in DNA: TGCGCCAGCAGCCAGGCGACAGGGGGCTACGAGCAGTACTTC. Translating gives CASSQATGGYEQYF.

The CDR3 sequence is CASKPLLVSTNEKLFF. The DNA of the CDR3 is TGTGCCTCCAAACCCTTACTAGTCTCAACTAATGAAAAACTGTTTTTT. V usage is TRBV28 and J usage is TRBJ1-4; D remains unclear. The CDR3 is 16 amino acids. Trimming removed 11 bases at V and 0 bases at J, with 19 bases between. The germline V gene has CDR1 MDHEN and CDR2 SYDVKM.

This clone was seen once. The V call is TRBV5-1, the J call TRBJ2-1; D perhaps matches TRBD2 (6 bases). The ends were cut back, 2 bases at V and 3 bases at J, with 18 bases in the middle. Looked up from germline, CDR1 is SGHRS and CDR2 is YFSETQ. This CDR3 contains 17 residues. This CDR3 is CASSLVGGPAYYNEQFF. The CDR3 region has the DNA TGCGCCAGCAGCTTAGTGGGAGGTCCCGCCTACTACAATGAGCAGTTCTTC.

This rearrangement joins TRBV28 to TRBJ2-5, with TRBD2 matching over 10 bases. J gave up 1 base and V 6 bases, and 8 bases lay outside the gene matches. This CDR3 is 16 amino acids long. Germline V lookup: CDR1 MDHEN, CDR2 SYDVKM. The DNA for the CDR3 is TGTGCCAGCAGCGACCAGACTAGCGGGCCCCAAGAGACCCAGTACTTC. This gives the protein CASSDQTSGPQETQYF.

This chain links TRBV25-1 with TRBJ2-2; perhaps TRBD2 as D (5 bases). The V end was cut by 4 bases, the J end by 4 bases, with 16 bases between. CDR3 length: 16 residues. From germline, CDR1 is MGHDK and CDR2 SYGVNS. CDR3 protein: CASSARTPTFTGELFF. DNA for the CDR3: TGTGCCAGCAGTGCAAGGACTCCGACCTTCACCGGGGAGCTGTTTTTT.

V gene TRBV7-9 combines with J gene TRBJ1-5, with 7 positions matching TRBD1. The CDR3 loop spans 15 amino acids. Germline CDR1 is SEHNR and CDR2 is FQNEAQ (reference sequence). The V segment lost 5 bases and the J segment 6 bases; nucleotides outside the gene matches: 10. CDR3 DNA: TGTGCCAGCAGCCCTCGGGAGGGGGCTCTTCAGCCCCAGCATTTT. It translates to CASSPREGALQPQHF.

This sequence joins TRBV2 and TRBJ1-1; possible D gene TRBD1, 6 bases. This CDR3 is built from 15 residues. CDR1 and CDR2 from the germline V gene are SNHLY and FYNNEI. Trimming stripped 1 base from V and 4 bases from J, with 13 bases between. CDR3 region: CASSEGQAGATEAFF. In nucleotides, the CDR3 is TGTGCCAGCAGTGAAGGGCAGGCAGGGGCCACTGAAGCTTTCTTT.

The chain uses TRBV28 and TRBJ2-7, with D possibly being TRBD1 (6 bases). Germline V lookup: CDR1 MDHEN, CDR2 SYDVKM. The length of the CDR3 is 15 residues. V was trimmed by 4 bases and J by 6 bases, leaving 19 bases between them. The CDR3 spells CASSSWAEGGREQYF. DNA for the CDR3: TGTGCCAGCAGTTCTTGGGCTGAAGGGGGTCGCGAGCAGTACTTC. The variable domain in full, with the rest retrieved from reference TRBV28 and TRBJ2-7, is DVKVTQSSRYLVKRTGEKVFLECVQDMDHENMFWYRQDPGLGLRLIYFSYDVKMKEKGDIPEGYSVSREKKERFSLILESASTNQTSMYLCASSSWAEGGREQYFGPGTRLTVT.

The chain combines TRBV7-3 with TRBJ1-4, with D hard to call. This CDR3 region has 13 residues. V was pared by 2 bases and J by 5 bases, with 6 bases between. Per germline, CDR1 SGHTA and CDR2 FQGTGA. The CDR3 spells CASSLGVNEKLFF. In DNA form, the CDR3 reads TGTGCCAGCAGCTTAGGCGTCAATGAAAAACTGTTTTTT.

The gene calls are TRBV29-1 and TRBJ2-7, with D uncertain. V lost 0 bases and J 12 bases, leaving 12 bases between the germline ends. This CDR3 contains 11 residues. Looked up from germline, CDR1 is SQVTM and CDR2 is ANQGSEA. The CDR3 DNA reads as TGCAGCGTTGAAGATATCCCTGGGCGGTACTTC. Translating it yields CSVEDIPGRYF.

The chain links TRBV27 to TRBJ2-2; D remains ambiguous. This CDR3 region has 14 residues. Germline CDR1 reads MNHEY; CDR2 reads SMNVEV (reference sequence). V was shortened by 10 bases and J by 0 bases, with 12 bases between the two germline ends. The CDR3 DNA is TGTGCCACCCTCGGGCCCGCGAACACCGGGGAGCTGTTTTTT. This encodes CATLGPANTGELFF.

The chain couples TRBV6-5 to TRBJ1-1; no firm D call. The germline CDR1 and CDR2 sequences are MNHEY and SVGAGI. The V end lost 2 bases, the J end lost 2 bases, and 12 bases lay between the germline ends. The CDR3 has 15 residues. The CDR3 spells CASSYVRGRNTEAFF. The CDR3, as DNA: TGTGCCAGCAGTTACGTCCGTGGCCGAAACACTGAAGCTTTCTTT.

V is TRBV2 and J is TRBJ2-2, with 9 positions matching TRBD2. With 8 bases clipped from V and 2 bases from J, the junction kept 6 bases outside the gene matches. Germline CDR1 SNHLY, CDR2 FYNNEI. CDR3 size: 15 residues. The CDR3 nucleotides are TGTGCCAGCGGGAGACTAGCGGAAAACACCGGGGAGCTGTTTTTT. It translates to CASGRLAENTGELFF.

The gene calls are TRBV5-1 and TRBJ2-7; D might be TRBD2 (5 bases). The CDR3 contains 14 residues. Per germline, CDR1 SGHRS and CDR2 YFSETQ. Trimming stripped 1 base from V and 1 base from J, with 9 bases between. This CDR3 is CASSLSPGSYEQYF. CDR3 DNA sequence: TGCGCCAGCAGCTTGAGCCCGGGATCCTACGAGCAGTACTTC.

The gene calls are TRBV6-5 and TRBJ2-3; D not certain. The CDR3 runs 15 residues. CDR1 MNHEY and CDR2 SVGAGI come from the germline V gene. V gave up 2 bases and J gave up 5 bases, with 14 bases separating them. The CDR3 nucleotides are TGTGCCAGCAGTTACCGCCCCAAGGGCAGAGATACGCAGTATTTT. Amino acids: CASSYRPKGRDTQYF.

This rearrangement joins TRBV5-1 to TRBJ2-1; weak D call: TRBD1 (5 bases). Germline V gene sequence: CDR1 SGHRS, CDR2 YFSETQ. V dropped 4 bases and J dropped 0 bases, with 14 bases sitting between them. There are 16 residues in the CDR3. This CDR3 reads CASSPSGLSSYNEQFF. DNA for the CDR3: TGCGCCAGCAGCCCCTCAGGGCTTAGCTCCTACAATGAGCAGTTCTTC.

The chain employs TRBV28 and TRBJ2-2; the match to TRBD1 covers 11 bases. The CDR3 is 16 amino acids. Germline V CDR1 and CDR2: MDHEN, SYDVKM. Unmatched junction bases numbered 11, after V lost 9 bases and J lost 5 bases. The CDR3 coding sequence is TGTGCCAGTGCCCAGAGGACAGGGGGCCGGACCGGGGAGCTGTTTTTT. Encoded protein: CASAQRTGGRTGELFF.

V is TRBV28 and J is TRBJ2-2; D perhaps matches TRBD1 (6 bases). Germline V gene lookup returns CDR1 MDHEN and CDR2 SYDVKM. This CDR3 has 15 amino acids. Trimming removed 6 bases from V and 1 base from J, with 12 bases in between. The CDR3 region is CASSSGHMNTGELFF. The CDR3 DNA reads TGTGCCAGCAGCTCGGGACATATGAACACCGGGGAGCTGTTTTTT.

This chain connects TRBV9 to TRBJ2-7, with 8 nucleotides matching TRBD1. Looked up from germline, CDR1 is SGDLS and CDR2 is YYNGEE. This CDR3 has 15 amino acids. The junction had 5 bases not matched to a gene; V was cut back by 0 bases and J by 3 bases. In nucleotides, the CDR3 is TGTGCCAGCAGCGTAGCCGACAGGGGAATCTACGAGCAGTACTTC. This codes for CASSVADRGIYEQYF.

The genes are TRBV25-1 and TRBJ1-1; D is perhaps TRBD1 (6 bases). The CDR3 sequence is 13 residues long. Germline-derived CDR1 and CDR2 are MGHDK and SYGVNS. Trimming removed 7 bases at V and 11 bases at J, with 20 bases between. CDR3 DNA: TGTGCCAGCAAGGACAGCATCTATGCGGAGGCTTTCTTT. It encodes CASKDSIYAEAFF.

The rearrangement links TRBV7-3 to TRBJ2-2; 15 nucleotides agree with TRBD2. The CDR3 covers 17 residues. CDR1 is SGHTA, CDR2 FQGTGA, per germline. The V segment lost 6 bases and the J segment 4 bases; nucleotides outside the gene matches: 6. The CDR3 region has the DNA TGTGCCAGCAGTTTGGGACTAGCGGGAGGAGGCACCGGGGAGCTGTTTTTT. It encodes CASSLGLAGGGTGELFF.